These 19 T cell receptor beta chains were sequenced from one sample in a study of T cell repertoires in cytomegalovirus infection. TCRdb recomputed calls from the reads with MiXCR, one row per CDR3 protein. The data show about 150,000 distinct CDR3 sequences, 17% seen once. The specimen sequenced was CD8+ T cells from PBMCs. The receptors originated from a human donor in good health (CMV status not recorded). Some clones in this sample may be carry-over from other donors' samples.

V usage is TRBV7-2 and J usage is TRBJ1-5; no definite D call. Germline CDR1 and CDR2: SGHTA and FQGNSA. The ends were cut back, 5 bases at V and 1 base at J, with 12 bases in the middle. The CDR3 loop spans 15 amino acids. The CDR3 region is CASSMEGSSNQPQHF. CDR3 sequence (DNA): TGTGCCAGCAGCATGGAGGGTTCGAGCAATCAGCCCCAGCATTTT.

The rearrangement uses TRBV20-1 and TRBJ2-7; D gene ambiguous. Germline V gene data show CDR1 as DFQATT and CDR2 as SNEGSKA (reference sequence). The CDR3 loop spans 10 amino acids. CDR3 nucleotide sequence: TGCAGCCCTTTGGTGGGTGACTCGTACTTC. Amino acid sequence: CSPLVGDSYF.

This chain joins TRBV20-1 and TRBJ2-7; TRBD2 aligns across 12 bases. CDR1 DFQATT and CDR2 SNEGSKA come from the germline V gene (reference sequence). This CDR3 has 14 amino acids. V was clipped by 6 bases and J by 3 bases; unmatched bases: 6. This chain's CDR3 is CSAQGLAGLYEQYF. DNA for the CDR3: TGCAGTGCCCAAGGACTAGCGGGGCTCTACGAGCAGTACTTC.

V and J are TRBV20-1 and TRBJ2-7; D is perhaps TRBD1 (5 bases). The CDR3 spans 14 residues. V lost 6 bases and J 2 bases, leaving 17 bases between the germline ends. CDR1 DFQATT and CDR2 SNEGSKA come from the germline V gene (reference sequence). The CDR3 region is CSASPQEPTYEQYF. CDR3 in DNA: TGCAGTGCAAGCCCACAGGAACCTACCTACGAGCAGTACTTC.

This clonotype was found a few times. The chain couples TRBV29-1 to TRBJ1-2, with D uncertain. The CDR3 is made up of 15 amino acids. Germline values: CDR1 SQVTM, CDR2 ANQGSEA. V lost 0 bases and J lost 3, with 14 bases in between. Here the CDR3 reads CSVEDSRAEDYGYTF. DNA for the CDR3: TGCAGCGTTGAAGATTCAAGGGCCGAAGACTATGGCTACACCTTC.

The chain has TRBV7-9 and TRBJ2-1, with D unclear. V lost 4 bases and J lost 5, with 21 bases in between. The CDR3 has 17 residues. Germline V gene lookup returns CDR1 SEHNR and CDR2 FQNEAQ (reference sequence). The chain's CDR3 is CASSSPPPDSRHNEQFF. For the CDR3, the DNA is TGTGCCAGCAGCTCACCTCCCCCAGATAGCAGACACAATGAGCAGTTCTTC.

This clonotype was found many times. The chain links TRBV20-1 to TRBJ2-7, with 7 positions matching TRBD2. The CDR3 has 16 residues. CDR1 and CDR2 from the germline V gene are DFQATT and SNEGSKA (reference sequence). V lost 0 bases to trimming and J lost 0 bases; unmatched junction nucleotides: 8. The CDR3 DNA is TGCAGTGCTAGAGAACTGGGAGGGGAAAGCTCCTACGAGCAGTACTTC. Its protein is CSARELGGESSYEQYF.

V is TRBV7-2 and J is TRBJ2-7; no clear D gene. The CDR3 is 15 amino acids. Germline V lookup: CDR1 SGHTA, CDR2 FQGNSA. The V gene lost 0 bases and the J gene lost 0 bases, with 9 bases spanning the gap. CDR3 amino acids: CASSLAASDSYEQYF. The CDR3 bases are TGTGCCAGCAGCTTAGCAGCTTCAGACTCCTACGAGCAGTACTTC.

The chain links TRBV10-3 to TRBJ2-1, with 7 bases matching TRBD1. Unmatched junction bases numbered 4, after V lost 3 bases and J lost 2 bases. Per germline, CDR1 ENHRY and CDR2 SYGVKD. The CDR3 totals 15 residues. The CDR3 sequence: CAISERDSPYNEQFF. The CDR3 region has the DNA TGTGCCATCAGTGAACGGGACAGCCCCTACAATGAGCAGTTCTTC.

The chain combines TRBV28 with TRBJ2-1, with 7 bases matching TRBD1. V lost 7 bases to trimming and J lost 6 bases; unmatched junction nucleotides: 6. Germline assignment: CDR1 MDHEN and CDR2 SYDVKM. The CDR3 is 13 residues long. Written as DNA, the CDR3 is TGTGCCAGCAAGACAGGGTATCCCAATGAGCAGTTCTTC. This sequence encodes CASKTGYPNEQFF.

This clonotype has at least ten counts. The rearrangement joins TRBV29-1 to TRBJ2-1; a possible D gene is TRBD2 (5 bases). V was cut by 2 bases and J by 4 bases, with 9 bases left in between. The germline gives CDR1 SQVTM, CDR2 ANQGSEA. The CDR3 totals 13 residues. The chain's CDR3 is CSVEPSTYNEQFF. The CDR3 bases are TGCAGCGTTGAACCTAGCACGTACAATGAGCAGTTCTTC.

This clonotype has only a few counts. This chain joins TRBV7-2 and TRBJ2-3; 10 bases line up with TRBD2. V lost 5 bases to trimming and J lost 0 bases; unmatched junction nucleotides: 11. Germline values: CDR1 SGHTA, CDR2 FQGNSA. The CDR3 extends over 18 amino acids. CDR3 region: CASSPLSGGTSSTDTQYF. DNA of the CDR3: TGTGCCAGCAGCCCCCTTAGCGGGGGGACCTCTAGCACAGATACGCAGTATTTT.

This chain links TRBV2 with TRBJ2-3; D is perhaps TRBD1 or TRBD2 (5 bases each). Germline CDR1 and CDR2: SNHLY and FYNNEI. This CDR3 region has 13 residues. Trimming took 10 bases from V and 4 from J, leaving 15 bases between them. The CDR3 DNA follows: TGTGCCACCCCTGTAGGGACGGCAGATACGCAGTATTTT. This sequence encodes CATPVGTADTQYF.

To note about this clonotype: A much larger clone differs from this one at a single base, so this may be a read error. The chain's CDR3 is CDSSPWGEQETQYF. The CDR3, as DNA: TGTGACAGCAGCCCCTGGGGAGAACAAGAGACCCAGTACTTC. V is TRBV6-2 or TRBV6-3 and J is TRBJ2-5; the D gene is possibly TRBD2 (5 bases). This CDR3 comprises 14 residues. CDR1 and CDR2 from the germline V gene are MNHEY and SVGEGT.

Only a few counts were recorded for this clonotype. The rearrangement links TRBV7-2 to TRBJ2-2, with TRBD2 matching over 12 bases. V was pared by 5 bases and J by 6 bases, with 1 base of the junction left unmatched. CDR1 is SGHTA and CDR2 is FQGNSA in the germline V gene. This CDR3 region has 14 residues. The CDR3 region has the DNA TGTGCCAGCAGCCCTAGCGGGGGGGCCGGGGAGCTGTTTTTT. Translation gives CASSPSGGAGELFF.

There are many counts of this clonotype. This sequence joins TRBV28 and TRBJ2-1; 10 nucleotides line up with TRBD1. The junction had 10 bases not matched to a gene; V was cut back by 6 bases and J by 8 bases. The CDR3 consists of 15 residues. Germline CDR1 and CDR2: MDHEN and SYDVKM. DNA for the CDR3: TGTGCCAGCAGCTACATTGTGACAGGGGGCTATGAGCAGTTCTTC. As protein: CASSYIVTGGYEQFF.

This clonotype was observed a handful of times. The chain joins TRBV28 to TRBJ1-2; TRBD1 might be the D (6 bases). CDR3 length equals 12 residues. Germline V gene lookup returns CDR1 MDHEN and CDR2 SYDVKM. The germline V and J ends were trimmed by 8 bases and 3 bases, with 10 bases remaining between them. Written as DNA, the CDR3 is TGTGCCAGCCTAACAGGGTACTATGGCTACACCTTC. Protein sequence: CASLTGYYGYTF.

This clonotype has a handful of counts. V and J are TRBV4-1 and TRBJ1-1, with D unclear. CDR1 and CDR2 (germline): MGHRA, YSYEKL. V was pared by 2 bases and J by 7 bases, with 5 bases between. The CDR3 extends over 11 amino acids. This chain's CDR3 is CASSQKGEAFF. In DNA, the CDR3 is TGCGCCAGCAGCCAAAAAGGTGAAGCTTTCTTT.

The CDR3: CAIRWGYEQYF. CDR3 sequence (DNA): TGTGCCATCAGATGGGGCTACGAGCAGTACTTC. This rearrangement joins TRBV10-3 to TRBJ2-7; D remains unclear. The CDR3 runs to 11 residues. Germline CDR1 ENHRY, CDR2 SYGVKD. Trimming cost V 6 bases and J 3 bases, with 6 bases left between them.